This T cell receptor (beta chain) was identified during a study of OX40 agonist ivuxolimab in advanced cancers. The protocol was immunoSEQ multiplex PCR, while the TCRdb copy is restricted to in-frame clones and leaves out a portion. Of 90,000 to 100,000 clones listed, approximately 94% are singletons. V lost 3 bases to trimming and J lost 12 bases, with 17 bases between them. Germline V CDR1 and CDR2: LGHNA, YSLEER. The CDR3 loop spans 13 amino acids. This chain connects TRBV4-3 to TRBJ1-1; D is undetermined. This clonotype originated in an adult with an advanced solid tumor such as melanoma, head and neck, liver or kidney cancer. The material sequenced was CD4+ or CD8+ T cells sorted from blood, taken in a trial of the OX40 agonist ivuxolimab. The CDR3 DNA reads TGCGCCAGCAGCCAGGACTACCCAAGGTGGCCTTTCTTT. Translated, it gives CASSQDYPRWPFF.